Presented here are 28 T cell receptor beta chains from one specimen sequenced in a study of T cells in Graves' hyperthyroidism and ophthalmopathy (dated by TCRdb to about 2019). Library preparation was by multiplex PCR. The instrument was an Illumina HiSeq 2000. Amplification of TCR beta CDR3 regions was carried out from RNA transcripts. For the first round of RT-PCR on the TCR CDR3, the HTBI primer set was used together with the Qiagen OneStep RT-PCR kit. Using fastp trimming at Q25 and MiXCR clonotype assembly, TCRdb reanalyzed the public sequencing data and kept in-frame beta chains. Rows are unified per CDR3 protein, each entry keeping the most common DNA and genes. Here the sample has approximately 600,000 distinct CDR3 sequences; less than 25% occur a single time. The ten largest clones represent about 34% of the sample. The specimen was blood. Every receptor here comes from a man aged 30 to 45 with Graves' ophthalmopathy.

The V gene is TRBV20-1, the J gene TRBJ1-6; D is undetermined. Germline V gives CDR1 DFQATT, CDR2 SNEGSKA (reference sequence). The CDR3 sequence is 11 residues long. Trimming removed 3 bases at V and 7 bases at J, with 4 bases between. The CDR3 nucleotides are TGCAGTGCTAGCGACAATTCACCCCTCCACTTT. The encoded protein is CSASDNSPLHF.

This clonotype was observed a few times. The CDR3 bases are TGTGCCACCAGCAGACCCGGGACAGGCTATGGCTACACCTTC. Translated: CATSRPGTGYGYTF. This chain connects TRBV15 to TRBJ1-2; TRBD1 agrees at 8 bases. The CDR3 is made up of 14 amino acids. Germline assignment: CDR1 LNHNV and CDR2 YYDKDF (reference sequence). Trimming at V came to 2 bases and at J to 4 bases, leaving 3 bases not matched to a gene.

This clonotype was observed many times. The chain joins TRBV28 to TRBJ2-2, with D possibly being TRBD1 (6 bases). V dropped 2 bases and J dropped 0 bases, with 7 bases sitting between them. CDR1 MDHEN and CDR2 SYDVKM come from the germline V gene. The CDR3 sequence is 15 residues long. The CDR3 nucleotides read TGTGCCAGCAGTTTAACAGGGCCGAACACCGGGGAGCTGTTTTTT. It codes for CASSLTGPNTGELFF.

The V gene is TRBV20-1, the J gene TRBJ2-5, with 12 bases that match TRBD2. J was trimmed by 1 base and V by 6 bases; bases with no gene match: 9. The CDR3 runs to 16 residues. In germline, CDR1 is DFQATT, CDR2 SNEGSKA (reference sequence). The CDR3 DNA reads as TGCAGTGCGCAATTCAGGACTAGCGGGACCCAAGAGACCCAGTACTTC. This gives the protein CSAQFRTSGTQETQYF.

This clonotype has more than one count but fewer than ten. The rearrangement links TRBV6-1 to TRBJ2-1, with 10 bases matching TRBD2. This CDR3 contains 13 residues. The germline V gene encodes CDR1 MNHNS and CDR2 SASEGT. V shed 7 bases, J shed 4 bases, and the junction held 1 base outside the gene matches. DNA for the CDR3: TGTGCCAGCATAGCGGGAGGATACAATGAGCAGTTCTTC. This encodes CASIAGGYNEQFF.

Ten or more counts support this clonotype. This chain links TRBV30 with TRBJ2-3; D ambiguous. Trimming stripped 4 bases from V and 4 bases from J, with 6 bases between. The CDR3 covers 11 residues. In germline, CDR1 is GTSNPN, CDR2 SVGIG (reference sequence). CDR3 region: CAWTPADTQYF. The DNA of the CDR3 is TGTGCCTGGACCCCCGCAGATACGCAGTATTTT.

V is TRBV4-2 and J is TRBJ2-7; a weak D match, TRBD2 (6 bases). V shed 0 bases and J shed 4 bases, with 13 bases lying between them. The CDR3 runs to 15 residues. From germline, CDR1 is LGHNA and CDR2 YNFKEQ. CDR3 protein: CASSQDRGLPYEQYF. In nucleotides, the CDR3 is TGTGCCAGCAGCCAAGATAGGGGACTTCCTTACGAGCAGTACTTC.

The chain combines TRBV4-1 with TRBJ1-1, with D hard to call. Germline V gives CDR1 MGHRA, CDR2 YSYEKL. The CDR3 is 14 residues long. The V end was cut by 0 bases, the J end by 8 bases, with 13 bases between. As DNA, the CDR3 is TGCGCCAGCAGCCAAGAGAATGAGCAGGAGGAAGCTTTCTTT. The encoded protein is CASSQENEQEEAFF.

This chain joins TRBV28 and TRBJ1-6, with no clear D. In germline, CDR1 is MDHEN, CDR2 SYDVKM. V dropped 6 bases and J dropped 10 bases, with 19 bases sitting between them. This CDR3 is 15 amino acids long. In DNA, the CDR3 is TGTGCCAGCAGGTTGATCCGGGCCCAGGCCTCACCCCTCCACTTT. Protein product: CASRLIRAQASPLHF.

This clonotype was seen a handful of times. This chain links TRBV4-1 with TRBJ2-5; D is ambiguous. The CDR3 loop spans 13 amino acids. Germline V gene sequence: CDR1 MGHRA, CDR2 YSYEKL. The ends were cut back, 0 bases at V and 10 bases at J, with 12 bases in the middle. The CDR3 is CASSQDISRNQYF. In DNA, the CDR3 is TGCGCCAGCAGCCAAGATATTAGCCGGAACCAGTACTTC.

V and J are TRBV4-2 and TRBJ2-1; TRBD1 matches at 9 bases. After removal of 4 bases from V and 7 bases from J, the junction contained 11 bases not matched to a gene. There are 16 residues in the CDR3. Germline V CDR1 and CDR2: LGHNA, YNFKEQ. This CDR3 reads CASSPAGTGRANEQFF. For the CDR3, the DNA is TGTGCCAGCAGCCCCGCCGGGACAGGGAGGGCGAATGAGCAGTTCTTC.

This clonotype was seen ten or more times. The V call is TRBV28, the J call TRBJ2-1; D may be TRBD1 (5 bases). The germline V and J ends were trimmed by 3 bases and 2 bases, with 11 bases remaining between them. The length of the CDR3 is 15 residues. The germline gives CDR1 MDHEN, CDR2 SYDVKM. CDR3 amino acids: CASSFAGLTYNEQFF. The DNA for the CDR3 is TGTGCCAGCAGTTTTGCAGGGCTAACCTACAATGAGCAGTTCTTC.

This clonotype was found a few times. The chain is built from TRBV5-1 and TRBJ2-7, with 11 bases matching TRBD2. The germline V gene has CDR1 SGHRS and CDR2 YFSETQ. The CDR3 has 17 amino acids. J was trimmed by 1 base and V by 6 bases; bases with no gene match: 12. The CDR3 sequence is CASTPGLAATASYEQYF. In nucleotides, the CDR3 is TGCGCCAGCACTCCGGGACTAGCGGCCACCGCGTCCTACGAGCAGTACTTC. Looking up the rest from reference TRBV5-1 and TRBJ2-7 gives the full variable domain: KAGVTQTPRYLIKTRGQQVTLSCSPISGHRSVSWYQQTPGQGLQFLFEYFSETQRNKGNFPGRFSGRQFSNSRSEMNVSTLELGDSALYLCASTPGLAATASYEQYFGPGTRLTVT.

V and J are TRBV6-1 and TRBJ2-7; perhaps D is TRBD1 or TRBD2 (5 bases each). There are 14 residues in the CDR3. From germline, CDR1 is MNHNS and CDR2 SASEGT. Trimming pared 5 bases from V and 2 bases from J, leaving 13 bases between. CDR3 region: CASSQGRLTYEQYF. CDR3 bases: TGTGCCAGCAGTCAGGGACGGTTGACCTACGAGCAGTACTTC.

This clonotype was counted ten times or more. The V call is TRBV28, the J call TRBJ2-7; TRBD2 matches at 9 bases. Trimming removed 5 bases from V and 4 bases from J; junction bases left unmatched: 9. CDR1 MDHEN and CDR2 SYDVKM come from the germline V gene. The CDR3 is 15 amino acids. CDR3 DNA: TGTGCCAGCAGTCTCCCTCCGCGGGGGGGGTACGAGCAGTACTTC. Protein sequence: CASSLPPRGGYEQYF.

This clonotype was picked up many times. The J gene is TRBJ2-7, the V gene TRBV7-9, with TRBD1 matching 9 bases. Unmatched junction bases numbered 9, after V lost 5 bases and J lost 1 base. The germline gives CDR1 SEHNR, CDR2 FQNEAQ (reference sequence). The CDR3 spans 16 residues. CDR3: CASSPLTGQGSYEQYF. The CDR3, as DNA: TGTGCCAGCAGCCCGTTGACGGGACAGGGTTCCTACGAGCAGTACTTC.

Comment on this clonotype: A much bigger clone sits one base away, suggesting this may be a read error. This chain joins TRBV2 and TRBJ2-7; 8 bases are shared with TRBD2. V lost 8 bases to trimming and J lost 2 bases; unmatched junction nucleotides: 8. The CDR3 has 14 residues. The germline V gene encodes CDR1 SNHLY and CDR2 FYNNEI. This CDR3 is CASLELADPYEQYF. CDR3 DNA: TGTGCCAGCCTGGAACTAGCGGATCCCTACGAGCAGTACTTC.

This clonotype was observed at least ten times. The chain has TRBV7-2 and TRBJ2-2; 14 nucleotides line up with TRBD2. Trimming removed 5 bases from V and 6 bases from J; junction bases left unmatched: 2. Looked up from germline, CDR1 is SGHTA and CDR2 is FQGNSA. CDR3 length: 15 amino acids. CDR3 nucleotides: TGTGCCAGCAGCGTGGGACTAGCGGGAGCCGGGGAGCTGTTTTTT. It is translated as CASSVGLAGAGELFF.

V usage is TRBV14 and J usage is TRBJ2-7; no reliable D call. This CDR3 has 13 residues. V lost 3 bases and J 2 bases, leaving 8 bases between the germline ends. Germline values: CDR1 SGHDN, CDR2 FVKESK. In DNA, the CDR3 is TGTGCCAGCAGCCAGCAGCTTACCTACGAGCAGTACTTC. Residues: CASSQQLTYEQYF.

This clonotype has at least ten counts. J is TRBJ2-5 and V is TRBV2; TRBD2 aligns across 10 bases. The V segment lost 4 bases and the J segment 2 bases; nucleotides outside the gene matches: 10. Germline CDR1 is SNHLY and CDR2 is FYNNEI. CDR3 size: 17 residues. The CDR3 loop reads CASSGILAGATQETQYF. CDR3 nucleotide sequence: TGTGCCAGCAGTGGAATTCTAGCGGGAGCGACTCAAGAGACCCAGTACTTC.

This clonotype has ten or more counts. This rearrangement joins TRBV20-1 to TRBJ2-7; D is perhaps TRBD2 (5 bases). V lost 2 bases and J lost 4, with 18 bases in between. CDR3 length: 15 amino acids. Germline V gene data show CDR1 as DFQATT and CDR2 as SNEGSKA (reference sequence). CDR3 region: CSARSDYGSRYEQYF. The CDR3 DNA is TGCAGTGCTAGATCAGACTACGGCTCAAGATACGAGCAGTACTTC.

In the case of this clonotype: Relative to the germline gene, one junction end is altered; a read error may explain this. The chain recombines TRBV5-1 with TRBJ1-6; D gene ambiguous. The CDR3 runs to 14 residues. The V gene's germline CDR1 is SGHRS and CDR2 YFSETQ. Here the CDR3 DNA reads TGTGCCAGCAGCCCCGGACGGGATAATTCACCCCTCCACTTT. This sequence encodes CASSPGRDNSPLHF.

The table lists this clonotype with a few counts. The chain uses TRBV10-3 and TRBJ1-1; the D gene is possibly TRBD1 (5 bases). Germline CDR1 reads ENHRY; CDR2 reads SYGVKD. The CDR3 totals 13 residues. V dropped 5 bases and J dropped 4 bases, with 11 bases sitting between them. The CDR3 sequence: CAISPKGTTEAFF. For the CDR3, the DNA is TGTGCCATCAGTCCAAAGGGGACCACTGAAGCTTTCTTT.

This clonotype was seen a few times. CDR3 sequence (DNA): TGTGCCAGCAAGGGCGGGGGCGAGCAGTACTTC. Encoded protein: CASKGGGEQYF. The chain joins TRBV6-2 or TRBV6-3 to TRBJ2-7, with 7 bases that match TRBD2. V dropped 7 bases and J dropped 6; count of bases not matched to a gene: 3. The CDR3 extends over 11 amino acids. Germline values: CDR1 MNHEY, CDR2 SVGEGT.

The chain uses TRBV6-1 and TRBJ1-1; D call uncertain. The germline V gene encodes CDR1 MNHNS and CDR2 SASEGT. V gave up 7 bases and J gave up 5 bases, with 11 bases separating them. The CDR3 covers 12 residues. The CDR3 DNA sequence: TGTGCCAGCAAAAGAGGAGTTACTGAAGCTTTCTTT. Encoded protein: CASKRGVTEAFF.

DNA of the CDR3: TGTGCCAGCAGTTACCAACTTCGACCCAATCAGCCCCAGCATTTT. Encoded protein: CASSYQLRPNQPQHF. This chain joins TRBV6-9 and TRBJ1-5; no clear D gene. Germline V gene lookup returns CDR1 MNHGY and CDR2 SVAAGI. Trimming took off 3 bases at V and 3 bases at J, with 12 bases between the two ends. This CDR3 comprises 15 residues.

This clonotype occurred a few times. This chain uses TRBV6-7 with TRBJ2-7, with TRBD1 identical over 7 bases. TRBV6-7 is designated an ORF whose function remains uncertain. Losses at the gene ends were 4 bases for V and 5 bases for J; bases not matched to a gene: 5. This CDR3 region has 13 residues. The CDR3 reads CASSLIGGDEQYF. The CDR3 DNA sequence: TGTGCCAGCAGTTTGATAGGGGGCGACGAGCAGTACTTC.

This clonotype showed up many times. This rearrangement joins TRBV11-2 to TRBJ2-3; D possibly corresponds to TRBD2 (7 bases). The germline V gene encodes CDR1 SGHAT and CDR2 FQNNGV. The CDR3 runs to 14 residues. Trimming shortened V by 7 bases and J by 2 bases, and 13 bases separated the two germline ends. As DNA, the CDR3 is TGTGCCAGCACCAGCGGGACAATCACAGATACGCAGTATTTT. Translating it yields CASTSGTITDTQYF.